Presented here are 30 T cell receptor beta chains from one specimen sequenced in a study of OX40 agonist ivuxolimab in advanced cancers. Profiling relied on immunoSEQ multiplex PCR, and the TCRdb table lists in-frame clones only, not all of them. The sample lists about 110,000 clones; 80% to 95% were seen once. Sequenced material: CD4+ or CD8+ T cells sorted from blood, taken in a trial of the OX40 agonist ivuxolimab. These receptors were taken from an adult with an advanced solid tumor such as melanoma, head and neck, liver or kidney cancer.

The chain carries TRBV19 and TRBJ2-1; D could derive from TRBD1 or TRBD2 (7 bases each). Germline CDR1 is LNHDA and CDR2 is SQIVND (reference sequence). The CDR3 extends over 15 amino acids. Deletions cut 0 bases from V and 6 bases from J, with 12 bases between. DNA for the CDR3: TGTGCCAGTAGTATAGACAGGGGGGGGCCCAATGAGCAGTTCTTC. As protein: CASSIDRGGPNEQFF.

The rearrangement uses TRBV23-1 and TRBJ1-2; D gene ambiguous. TRBV23-1 belongs to the ORF category, with a function that is uncertain. This CDR3 is 14 amino acids long. V lost 4 bases to trimming and J lost 4 bases, with 13 bases between them. This CDR3 is CASSPKAGPYGYTF. The CDR3 nucleotides are TGCGCCAGCAGTCCAAAGGCAGGTCCCTATGGCTACACCTTC.

This chain links TRBV9 with TRBJ1-4; D gene ambiguous. V lost 4 bases and J lost 0, with 7 bases in between. This CDR3 spans 14 amino acids. The V gene's germline CDR1 is SGDLS and CDR2 YYNGEE. The chain's CDR3 is CASSFTATNEKLFF. Written as DNA, the CDR3 is TGTGCCAGCAGCTTCACAGCAACTAATGAAAAACTGTTTTTT.

The rearrangement uses TRBV10-1 and TRBJ1-1; D is uncertain. This CDR3 is built from 13 residues. CDR1 and CDR2 (germline): WNHNN, SYGVQD (reference sequence). The V gene lost 6 bases and the J gene lost 3 bases, with 11 bases spanning the gap. CDR3 in amino acids: CASSGLLDTEAFF. DNA of the CDR3: TGCGCCAGCAGCGGCCTTCTGGACACTGAAGCTTTCTTT.

J is TRBJ2-3 and V is TRBV5-1; 8 bases are shared with TRBD2. Germline trimming cut 4 bases from V and 0 bases from J; bases unmatched to any gene: 4. Germline V CDR1 and CDR2: SGHRS, YFSETQ. This CDR3 is built from 15 residues. The CDR3, as DNA: TGCGCCAGCAGCGGGCCTAGCGGGAGCACAGATACGCAGTATTTT. Its protein is CASSGPSGSTDTQYF. The full variable domain, rest sourced from reference TRBV5-1 and TRBJ2-3, is KAGVTQTPRYLIKTRGQQVTLSCSPISGHRSVSWYQQTPGQGLQFLFEYFSETQRNKGNFPGRFSGRQFSNSRSEMNVSTLELGDSALYLCASSGPSGSTDTQYFGPGTRLTVL.

The chain combines TRBV19 with TRBJ1-6, with 7 bases lining up with TRBD1. The V and J ends lost 10 bases and 6 bases, in that order; junction bases with no gene match: 9. Germline values: CDR1 LNHDA, CDR2 SQIVND (reference sequence). The CDR3 loop spans 14 amino acids. This chain's CDR3 is CATRDRAGNSPLHF. The CDR3, as DNA: TGTGCCACCCGGGACAGAGCGGGTAATTCACCCCTCCACTTT.

This chain uses TRBV5-4 with TRBJ2-3; 10 nucleotides align to TRBD2. Germline V CDR1 and CDR2: SGHNT, YYREEE (reference sequence). CDR3 size: 16 residues. V dropped 0 bases and J dropped 5; count of bases not matched to a gene: 6. The CDR3 DNA reads TGTGCCAGCAGCTTGGTTTTAGCGGGAGGTGGAGATACGCAGTATTTT. This gives the protein CASSLVLAGGGDTQYF.

This chain connects TRBV25-1 to TRBJ2-3; the D is unclear. Germline CDR1 reads MGHDK; CDR2 reads SYGVNS. V was clipped by 0 bases and J by 2 bases, with 15 bases between them. CDR3 size: 17 residues. The CDR3 loop is CASSEYETRPFTDTQYF. For the CDR3, the DNA is TGTGCCAGCAGTGAATACGAGACCCGACCTTTCACAGATACGCAGTATTTT.

This clone appeared a single time. This sequence joins TRBV9 and TRBJ2-3, with unresolved D. The CDR3 has 12 residues. The germline V gene has CDR1 SGDLS and CDR2 YYNGEE. Trimming removed 0 bases at V and 2 bases at J, with 1 base between. The CDR3 DNA reads as TGTGCCAGCAGCGTAGCCACAGATACGCAGTATTTT. Its translation: CASSVATDTQYF.

The V gene is TRBV18, the J gene TRBJ1-1, with D possibly being TRBD1 (6 bases). There are 13 residues in the CDR3. V shed 5 bases and J shed 1 base, with 8 bases lying between them. Germline V CDR1 and CDR2: KGHSH, LQKENI. The CDR3 nucleotides read TGTGCCAGCTCATCAGGGGAGAACACTGAAGCTTTCTTT. As protein: CASSSGENTEAFF.

The gene calls are TRBV19 and TRBJ1-2; 8 bases agree with TRBD1. The CDR3 has 13 residues. The V gene end was trimmed by 7 bases and the J gene end by 8 bases; junction bases not matched to a gene: 9. Germline values: CDR1 LNHDA, CDR2 SQIVND (reference sequence). The DNA of the CDR3 is TGTGCCAGTATCGGGACAGGCCCGAGGGGCTACACCTTC. Residues: CASIGTGPRGYTF.

This clone was recorded only once. This chain uses TRBV28 with TRBJ2-6; D is ambiguous. Germline CDR1 is MDHEN and CDR2 is SYDVKM. The CDR3 is 14 residues long. Trimming left V 7 bases short and J 0 bases short, with 7 bases between. CDR3: CASNRHSGANVLTF. In DNA, the CDR3 is TGTGCCAGCAATCGGCACTCTGGGGCCAACGTCCTGACTTTC.

The chain couples TRBV28 to TRBJ1-4; 7 bases line up with TRBD1. J lost 1 base, V lost 6 bases, and 5 bases had no gene match. The CDR3 runs to 15 residues. Germline CDR1 MDHEN, CDR2 SYDVKM. The CDR3 loop reads CASRGWDRTNEKLFF. For the CDR3, the DNA is TGTGCCAGCAGGGGCTGGGACAGAACTAATGAAAAACTGTTTTTT.

The V and J genes are TRBV6-5 and TRBJ1-5, with a weak D call TRBD1 (5 bases). Germline V gives CDR1 MNHEY, CDR2 SVGAGI. The CDR3 contains 16 residues. The V end lost 4 bases, the J end lost 0 bases, and 13 bases lay between the germline ends. This CDR3 reads CASSSRTRDSNQPQHF. CDR3 DNA: TGTGCCAGCAGTTCCCGGACACGCGATAGCAATCAGCCCCAGCATTTT.

Notes on this clone: Additional DNA sequences in this sample encode the identical CDR3. The J gene is TRBJ1-5, the V gene TRBV5-1, with 7 bases that match TRBD1. The germline CDR1 and CDR2 sequences are SGHRS and YFSETQ. Unmatched junction bases numbered 3, after V lost 0 bases and J lost 3 bases. CDR3 length: 15 residues. The CDR3 loop reads CASSLDTGDNQPQHF. The CDR3 DNA reads as TGCGCCAGCAGCTTGGACACAGGGGACAATCAGCCCCAGCATTTT.

This clone showed up just a few times. The chain uses TRBV21-1 and TRBJ2-7. TRBV21-1 is marked as a pseudogene. CDR3 length equals 13 residues. The CDR3 region is CASSKVDGYEQYF. CDR3 DNA sequence: TGTGCCAGCAGCAAAGTGGACGGCTACGAGCAGTACTTC.

The chain has TRBV4-2 and TRBJ2-5; TRBD1 matches 7 bases. V lost 1 base to trimming and J lost 3 bases; unmatched junction nucleotides: 2. The CDR3 has 14 residues. Germline V gene data show CDR1 as LGHNA and CDR2 as YNFKEQ. As DNA, the CDR3 is TGTGCCAGCAGCCAAGGACAGGGAGAAGAGACCCAGTACTTC. Its protein is CASSQGQGEETQYF.

The chain joins TRBV28 to TRBJ1-1; D possibly corresponds to TRBD1 (6 bases). The CDR3 has 15 amino acids. V lost 6 bases to trimming and J lost 3 bases, with 17 bases between them. Germline-derived CDR1 and CDR2 are MDHEN and SYDVKM. The CDR3 spells CASSPRGAGDTEAFF. In DNA form, the CDR3 reads TGTGCCAGCAGCCCCCGGGGGGCGGGCGACACTGAAGCTTTCTTT.

This rearrangement joins TRBV6-1 to TRBJ2-5; tentative D call: TRBD1 (6 bases). Germline CDR1 and CDR2: MNHNS and SASEGT. V gave up 6 bases and J gave up 5 bases, with 16 bases separating them. The CDR3 spans 14 residues. The CDR3 DNA reads as TGTGCCAGCAGGTCAGGGGTGTTTTCGGAGACCCAGTACTTC. Its protein product is CASRSGVFSETQYF.

The CDR3, as DNA: TGCGCCAGCAGCCAAGTTCTTGGGGGGACTGGAAACACCATATATTTT. It translates to CASSQVLGGTGNTIYF. The chain joins TRBV4-3 to TRBJ1-3, with a possible D match to TRBD1 (5 bases). V was cut by 1 base and J by 2 bases, with 12 bases left in between. The CDR3 totals 16 residues. The germline CDR1 and CDR2 sequences are LGHNA and YSLEER.

V gene TRBV28 combines with J gene TRBJ1-1; no definite D call. Trimming left V 11 bases short and J 6 bases short, with 10 bases between. The CDR3 runs 10 residues. Germline CDR1 reads MDHEN; CDR2 reads SYDVKM. CDR3 sequence reads: CAVTNPEAFF. The CDR3 DNA is TGTGCCGTGACTAACCCTGAAGCTTTCTTT.

This sequence joins TRBV5-1 and TRBJ1-3; no clear D. Trimming removed 0 bases from V and 6 bases from J, with 1 base in between. CDR3 length equals 11 residues. From germline, CDR1 is SGHRS and CDR2 YFSETQ. The CDR3 DNA follows: TGCGCCAGCAGCTTGGAAAACACCATATATTTT. Encoded protein: CASSLENTIYF. Using reference TRBV5-1 and TRBJ1-3 for the parts outside the CDR3, the full variable domain is KAGVTQTPRYLIKTRGQQVTLSCSPISGHRSVSWYQQTPGQGLQFLFEYFSETQRNKGNFPGRFSGRQFSNSRSEMNVSTLELGDSALYLCASSLENTIYFGEGSWLTVV.

The gene calls are TRBV19 and TRBJ1-5, with D unclear. The germline V gene has CDR1 LNHDA and CDR2 SQIVND (reference sequence). CDR3 length: 12 residues. The ends were cut back, 3 bases at V and 7 bases at J, with 7 bases in the middle. The chain's CDR3 is CASSIARQPQHF. CDR3 bases: TGTGCCAGTAGTATTGCCCGACAGCCCCAGCATTTT.

The chain joins TRBV2 to TRBJ2-1; D is possibly TRBD2 (5 bases). The CDR3 sequence is 12 residues long. The germline CDR1 and CDR2 sequences are SNHLY and FYNNEI. V was shortened by 5 bases and J by 9 bases, with 11 bases between the two germline ends. The CDR3, as DNA: TGTGCCAGCAGTCCTGCTAGCTTTGAGCAGTTCTTC. It is translated as CASSPASFEQFF.

V and J are TRBV28 and TRBJ2-7; D possibly matches TRBD1 or TRBD2 (5 bases each). There are 15 residues in the CDR3. V was pared by 2 bases and J by 1 base, with 12 bases between. CDR1 is MDHEN and CDR2 is SYDVKM in the germline V gene. CDR3 bases: TGTGCCAGCAGTTTAACCGGGGCTCTATCCTACGAGCAGTACTTC. This codes for CASSLTGALSYEQYF.

The chain joins TRBV7-2 to TRBJ2-1, with D possibly matching TRBD2 (6 bases). The CDR3 is 15 amino acids. Trimming removed 1 base from V and 10 bases from J, with 17 bases in between. Germline CDR1 and CDR2: SGHTA and FQGNSA. The CDR3 loop reads CASSLVTSGTGEQFF. CDR3 coding DNA: TGTGCCAGCAGCTTAGTAACGTCCGGGACTGGAGAGCAGTTCTTC.

The rearrangement links TRBV4-2 to TRBJ2-2; 12 bases are shared with TRBD2. Germline loops: CDR1 LGHNA, CDR2 YNFKEQ. The J segment lost 5 bases and the V segment lost 3 bases, leaving 13 bases of the junction unmatched. The CDR3 sequence is 19 residues long. CDR3: CASSHSGASGRAATGELFF. The CDR3 DNA follows: TGTGCCAGCAGCCACTCCGGGGCTAGCGGGAGGGCCGCGACCGGGGAGCTGTTTTTT.

The CDR3 reads CASSSPPPYTDTQYF. CDR3 DNA sequence: TGTGCCAGCAGTTCCCCACCACCCTACACAGATACGCAGTATTTT. The chain carries TRBV28 and TRBJ2-3; D not resolved. Trimming stripped 4 bases from V and 2 bases from J, with 13 bases between. The CDR3 has 15 amino acids. The germline CDR1 and CDR2 sequences are MDHEN and SYDVKM.

The chain links TRBV5-1 to TRBJ2-7, with D perhaps matching TRBD1 (5 bases). Germline-derived CDR1 and CDR2 are SGHRS and YFSETQ. The V end was cut by 0 bases, the J end by 2 bases, with 9 bases between. The CDR3 spans 14 residues. The CDR3 sequence is CASSLEGPTYEQYF. In DNA form, the CDR3 reads TGCGCCAGCAGCTTGGAGGGGCCCACCTACGAGCAGTACTTC.

The rearrangement uses TRBV7-3 and TRBJ2-7; D remains ambiguous. This CDR3 has 13 residues. Trimming left V 4 bases short and J 5 bases short, with 12 bases between. Germline loops: CDR1 SGHTA, CDR2 FQGTGA. The DNA of the CDR3 is TGTGCCAGCAGCTCCTTCGTTAGGGACGAGCAGTACTTC. This encodes CASSSFVRDEQYF.